Shown below are 23 T cell receptor beta chains from a single sample sequenced in a study of a mutant IDH1 vaccine in newly diagnosed glioma. The assay was immunoSEQ multiplex PCR, and TCRdb's table has in-frame clones only and misses some. The table has about 38,000 clones, approximately 78% seen once. Time point here: baseline, week 1 (first vaccination visit). Regarding treatment: pre-vaccination baseline after standard-of-care therapy. The specimen comprised PBMCs, sampled from a glioma patient treated with radiotherapy, temozolomide or both. Receptor source: a man in his forties with glioma. Some clones in this sample may be carry-over from other donors' samples.

About this clone: Distinct nucleotide sequences in the sample also encode this CDR3. The genes are TRBV6-5 and TRBJ1-1; tentative D call: TRBD1 (5 bases). Germline loops: CDR1 MNHEY, CDR2 SVGAGI. This CDR3 contains 13 residues. Trimming left V 8 bases short and J 1 base short, with 11 bases between. CDR3: CASRGTGNTEAFF. CDR3 sequence (DNA): TGTGCCAGCCGAGGGACGGGGAACACTGAAGCTTTCTTT.

The J gene is TRBJ2-1, the V gene TRBV5-4; 8 bases match TRBD2. Germline V CDR1 and CDR2: SGHNT, YYREEE (reference sequence). This CDR3 spans 16 amino acids. Trimming took 0 bases from V and 8 from J; bases not matched to a gene: 10. The CDR3 DNA reads TGTGCCAGCAGCTTGGGAGGGACTAGGAGGCCCTATGAGCAGTTCTTC. Protein sequence: CASSLGGTRRPYEQFF.

V is TRBV13 and J is TRBJ2-7; the match to TRBD1 covers 9 bases. From germline, CDR1 is PRHDT and CDR2 FYEKMQ (reference sequence). The CDR3 length is 15 residues. The ends lost 3 bases at V and 7 bases at J; junction bases unmatched: 10. The CDR3 DNA reads as TGTGCCAGCAGCTTCTCCGGGACAGGGTCCGCGGAGCAGTACTTC. Encoded protein: CASSFSGTGSAEQYF.

The V and J genes are TRBV9 and TRBJ1-6; D is uncertain. V lost 3 bases, J lost 17 bases, and 15 bases lay in between. Germline CDR1 reads SGDLS; CDR2 reads YYNGEE. The CDR3 contains 12 residues. CDR3 sequence reads: CASSDPNPLVHF. The DNA of the CDR3 is TGTGCCAGCAGCGACCCCAATCCCCTAGTCCACTTT.

Here the CDR3 DNA reads TGTGCCAGCAGTCTAGGGAAAGGGGTAGGAGAGCAGTACTTC. Its protein is CASSLGKGVGEQYF. V usage is TRBV27 and J usage is TRBJ2-7; D is perhaps TRBD1 (5 bases). The CDR3 has 14 amino acids. Germline V gene lookup returns CDR1 MNHEY and CDR2 SMNVEV (reference sequence). V lost 5 bases to trimming and J lost 7 bases, with 18 bases between them.

This chain joins TRBV5-6 and TRBJ2-1; the match to TRBD2 covers 9 bases. Germline V CDR1 and CDR2: SGHDT, YYEEEE. The CDR3 has 17 amino acids. Trimming at V came to 3 bases and at J to 0 bases, leaving 7 bases not matched to a gene. The CDR3 sequence: CASSWGLALSSYNEQFF. DNA of the CDR3: TGTGCCAGCAGCTGGGGACTAGCCCTGAGCTCCTACAATGAGCAGTTCTTC.

This clone appeared once. The gene calls are TRBV4-3 and TRBJ1-6; D unresolved. V lost 0 bases and J lost 5, with 8 bases in between. The CDR3 extends over 15 amino acids. Germline V gives CDR1 LGHNA, CDR2 YSLEER. For the CDR3, the DNA is TGCGCCAGCAGCCAAGATACCGGGCATAATTCACCCCTCCACTTT. It specifies CASSQDTGHNSPLHF.

The chain recombines TRBV4-1 with TRBJ1-5; D is unresolved. Germline CDR1 reads MGHRA; CDR2 reads YSYEKL. Trimming cost V 1 base and J 4 bases, with 11 bases left between them. This CDR3 has 15 amino acids. The CDR3 bases are TGCGCCAGCAGCCAAGGTGGGGAGCTGAATCAGCCCCAGCATTTT. Protein: CASSQGGELNQPQHF.

The chain is built from TRBV11-2 and TRBJ2-2, with D unclear. Trimming took 5 bases from V and 0 from J, leaving 13 bases between them. Germline values: CDR1 SGHAT, CDR2 FQNNGV. This CDR3 contains 16 residues. This CDR3 is CASSNQLAANTGELFF. The CDR3 DNA follows: TGTGCCAGCAGCAATCAACTGGCCGCGAACACCGGGGAGCTGTTTTTT.

The sample holds one count of this clone. This rearrangement joins TRBV27 to TRBJ1-1, with D tentatively TRBD1 (5 bases). Germline V gives CDR1 MNHEY, CDR2 SMNVEV (reference sequence). The CDR3 is 14 residues long. Trimming cost V 5 bases and J 7 bases, with 17 bases left between them. The CDR3 protein is CASSALQGGSEAFF. The CDR3, as DNA: TGTGCCAGCAGTGCACTCCAGGGTGGGAGTGAAGCTTTCTTT.

This clone was seen a few times. The V call is TRBV5-4, the J call TRBJ2-5, with 7 bases identical to TRBD1. The J call may be wrong; the DNA end is better matched by TRBJ2-7. This CDR3 has 13 residues. In germline, CDR1 is SGHNT, CDR2 YYREEE (reference sequence). CDR3 protein: CASSSGTDYEQYF. The CDR3 DNA reads TGTGCCAGCAGCTCCGGGACAGACTACGAGCAGTACTTC.

This chain links TRBV7-8 with TRBJ2-7; 13 bases line up with TRBD2. Germline V CDR1 and CDR2: SGHVS, FQNEAQ. The CDR3 covers 17 residues. The V gene end was trimmed by 5 bases and the J gene end by 0 bases; junction bases not matched to a gene: 7. The chain's CDR3 is CASSLTSGGPLSYEQYF. Written as DNA, the CDR3 is TGTGCCAGCAGCCTGACTAGCGGGGGGCCCCTCTCCTACGAGCAGTACTTC.

In DNA, the CDR3 is TGTGCCAGCAGCTCCGGGGGCTCTCTCACTCCCGCCCGGGGTTCACCCCTCCACTTT. As protein: CASSSGGSLTPARGSPLHF. The chain employs TRBV2 and TRBJ1-6; TRBD1 is a possible D gene (6 bases). The germline CDR1 and CDR2 sequences are SNHLY and FYNNEI. The CDR3 sequence is 19 residues long. With 6 bases removed from V and 9 bases from J, the gap between germline ends came to 30 bases.

The chain couples TRBV7-9 to TRBJ1-1; 8 bases are a match to TRBD1. CDR1 and CDR2 (germline): SEHNR, FQNEAQ (reference sequence). V dropped 5 bases and J dropped 0; count of bases not matched to a gene: 11. The CDR3 spans 17 residues. CDR3 nucleotides: TGTGCCAGCAGCCTAGGACAGGGCAGACCAATGAACACTGAAGCTTTCTTT. Protein sequence: CASSLGQGRPMNTEAFF.

The chain recombines TRBV19 with TRBJ1-1; D is ambiguous. The ends were cut back, 2 bases at V and 3 bases at J, with 10 bases in the middle. This CDR3 is 14 amino acids long. Germline assignment: CDR1 LNHDA and CDR2 SQIVND (reference sequence). In DNA form, the CDR3 reads TGTGCCAGTAGTATACGGGAGGAGGACACTGAAGCTTTCTTT. Translated, it gives CASSIREEDTEAFF.

This clone was counted only a few times. The gene calls are TRBV29-1 and TRBJ2-5, with no clear D. The CDR3 length is 12 residues. V lost 1 base and J lost 2, with 5 bases in between. Looked up from germline, CDR1 is SQVTM and CDR2 is ANQGSEA. In DNA, the CDR3 is TGCAGCGTTGAAGGTTTTCAAGAGACCCAGTACTTC. Translation: CSVEGFQETQYF.

This clone turned up a few times. The chain is built from TRBV2 and TRBJ1-1; D unresolved. The CDR3 length is 11 residues. Germline V gives CDR1 SNHLY, CDR2 FYNNEI. Trimming stripped 8 bases from V and 10 bases from J, with 14 bases between. The CDR3 region has the DNA TGTGCCAGCGGGAACGGTATAGGAGCTTTCTTT. Protein sequence: CASGNGIGAFF.

This sequence joins TRBV5-4 and TRBJ2-1; maybe TRBD2 (7 bases). This CDR3 region has 14 residues. V shed 1 base and J shed 7 bases, with 12 bases lying between them. Germline V gene data show CDR1 as SGHNT and CDR2 as YYREEE (reference sequence). The CDR3: CASSLRGALNEQFF. CDR3 DNA sequence: TGTGCCAGCAGCTTGCGGGGGGCCTTAAATGAGCAGTTCTTC.

CDR3 bases: TGTGCCAGCAGTGTCCAAGGAGGGGATCAGCCCCAGCATTTT. Translating it yields CASSVQGGDQPQHF. This chain uses TRBV6-4 with TRBJ1-5; weak D call: TRBD1 (5 bases). V dropped 4 bases and J dropped 5 bases, with 12 bases sitting between them. CDR3 length: 14 amino acids. The germline V gene has CDR1 MRHNA and CDR2 SNTAGT.

V usage is TRBV9 and J usage is TRBJ2-2; TRBD2 aligns across 8 bases. CDR3 length equals 16 residues. V shed 4 bases and J 0 bases; nucleotides not matched to a gene: 5. From germline, CDR1 is SGDLS and CDR2 YYNGEE. CDR3 protein: CASSRGGFSNTGELFF. The CDR3 nucleotides read TGTGCCAGCAGCCGGGGGGGGTTTTCGAACACCGGGGAGCTGTTTTTT. The variable domain in full, with the rest retrieved from reference TRBV9 and TRBJ2-2, is DSGVTQTPKHLITATGQRVTLRCSPRSGDLSVYWYQQSLDQGLQFLIQYYNGEERAKGNILERFSAQQFPDLHSELNLSSLELGDSALYFCASSRGGFSNTGELFFGEGSRLTVL.

The chain uses TRBV25-1 and TRBJ2-1; D is uncertain. The CDR3 is 14 residues long. CDR1 is MGHDK and CDR2 is SYGVNS in the germline V gene. Trimming pared 6 bases from V and 7 bases from J, leaving 16 bases between. The CDR3 loop reads CASSPGSKVNEQFF. The CDR3 DNA follows: TGTGCCAGCAGCCCGGGTAGCAAGGTTAATGAGCAGTTCTTC.

The J gene is TRBJ1-1, the V gene TRBV13; D possibly corresponds to TRBD1 (5 bases). Germline CDR1 PRHDT, CDR2 FYEKMQ (reference sequence). V dropped 5 bases and J dropped 5 bases, with 21 bases sitting between them. The CDR3 is 16 residues long. The CDR3 sequence: CASSPNPPRGETEAFF. The CDR3, as DNA: TGTGCCAGCAGCCCCAACCCCCCGCGGGGGGAAACTGAAGCTTTCTTT.

This clone has a single count. The chain couples TRBV19 to TRBJ2-1; 8 bases match TRBD1. Trimming at V came to 5 bases and at J to 9 bases, leaving 9 bases not matched to a gene. This CDR3 region has 14 residues. Germline values: CDR1 LNHDA, CDR2 SQIVND (reference sequence). Written as DNA, the CDR3 is TGTGCCAGTAGTCCCCTAGGACAGGGAAGTGAGCAGTTCTTC. Translating gives CASSPLGQGSEQFF.